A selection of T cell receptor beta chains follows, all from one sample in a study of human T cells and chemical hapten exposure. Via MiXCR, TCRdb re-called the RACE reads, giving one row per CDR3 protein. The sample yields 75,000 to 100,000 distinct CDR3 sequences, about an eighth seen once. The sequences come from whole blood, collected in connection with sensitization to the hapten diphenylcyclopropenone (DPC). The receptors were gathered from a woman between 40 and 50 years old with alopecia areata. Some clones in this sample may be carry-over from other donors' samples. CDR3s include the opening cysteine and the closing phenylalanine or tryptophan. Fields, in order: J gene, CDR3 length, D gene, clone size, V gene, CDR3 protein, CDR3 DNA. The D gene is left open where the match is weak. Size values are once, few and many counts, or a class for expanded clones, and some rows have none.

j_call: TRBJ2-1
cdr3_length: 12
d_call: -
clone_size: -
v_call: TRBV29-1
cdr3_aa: CSATSALSGQFF
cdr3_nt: TGCAGCGCTACATCGGCCCTAAGCGGGCAGTTCTTC

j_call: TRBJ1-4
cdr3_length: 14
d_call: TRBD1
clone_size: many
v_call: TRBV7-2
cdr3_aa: CASSSGQGYGKLFF
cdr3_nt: TGTGCCAGCAGCTCTGGACAGGGTTATGGAAAACTGTTTTTT

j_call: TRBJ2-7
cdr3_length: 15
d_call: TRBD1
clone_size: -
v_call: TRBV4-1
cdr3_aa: CASSQDKGQGNEQYF
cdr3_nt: TGCGCCAGCAGCCAAGATAAGGGACAGGGGAACGAGCAGTACTTC

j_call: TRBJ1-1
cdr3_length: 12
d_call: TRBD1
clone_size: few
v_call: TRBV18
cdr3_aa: CASSLSTGRAFF
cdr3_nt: TGTGCCAGCTCACTCTCGACAGGGCGAGCTTTCTTT

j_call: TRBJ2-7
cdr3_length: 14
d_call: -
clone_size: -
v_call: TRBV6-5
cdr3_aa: CASSYSDTPSEQYF
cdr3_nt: TGTGCCAGCAGTTACTCGGACACCCCGTCCGAGCAGTACTTC

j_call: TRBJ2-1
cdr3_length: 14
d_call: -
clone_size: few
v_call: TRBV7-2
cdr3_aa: CASSLASGNNEQFF
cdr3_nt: TGTGCCAGCAGCTTAGCTTCAGGGAACAATGAGCAGTTCTTC

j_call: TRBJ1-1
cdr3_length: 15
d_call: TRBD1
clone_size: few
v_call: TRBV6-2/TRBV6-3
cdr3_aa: CASRTAGTANTEAFF
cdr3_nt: TGTGCCAGCAGAACCGCCGGGACAGCGAACACTGAAGCTTTCTTT

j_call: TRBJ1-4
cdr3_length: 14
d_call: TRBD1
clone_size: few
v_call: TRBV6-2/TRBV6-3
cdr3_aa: CASNAGTAEEKLFF
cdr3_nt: TGTGCCAGCAACGCCGGGACAGCCGAAGAAAAACTGTTTTTT

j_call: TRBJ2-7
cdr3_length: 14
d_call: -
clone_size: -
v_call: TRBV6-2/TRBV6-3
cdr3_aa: CASSSPQGIYEQYF
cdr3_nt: TGTGCCAGCAGTTCTCCCCAGGGGATCTACGAGCAGTACTTC

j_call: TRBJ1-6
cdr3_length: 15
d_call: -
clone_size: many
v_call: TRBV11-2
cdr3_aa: CASSLEGGVNSPLHF
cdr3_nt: TGTGCCAGCAGCTTAGAGGGAGGGGTTAACTCACCCCTCCACTTT

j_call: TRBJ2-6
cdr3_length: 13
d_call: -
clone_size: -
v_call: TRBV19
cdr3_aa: CASSIPDANVLTF
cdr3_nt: TGTGCCAGTAGTATACCAGATGCCAACGTCCTGACTTTC

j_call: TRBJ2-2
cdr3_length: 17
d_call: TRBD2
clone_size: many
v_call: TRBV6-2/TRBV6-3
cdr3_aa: CASSFIPGGPDTGELFF
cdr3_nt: TGTGCCAGCAGTTTTATCCCGGGAGGGCCGGACACCGGGGAGCTGTTTTTT

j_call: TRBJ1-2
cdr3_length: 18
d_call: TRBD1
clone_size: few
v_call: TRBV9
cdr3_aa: CASSASPRTGDGNYGYTF
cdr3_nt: TGTGCCAGCAGCGCGAGCCCCCGGACAGGGGATGGTAACTATGGCTACACCTTC

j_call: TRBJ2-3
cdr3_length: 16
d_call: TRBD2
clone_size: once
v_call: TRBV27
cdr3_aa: CASGGGLAGGPDTQYF
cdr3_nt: TGTGCCAGCGGGGGGGGACTAGCGGGAGGTCCAGATACGCAGTATTTT

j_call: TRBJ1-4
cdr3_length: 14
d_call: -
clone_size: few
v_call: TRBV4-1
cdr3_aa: CASSDAGDAEKLFF
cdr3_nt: TGCGCCAGCAGCGATGCGGGGGATGCGGAAAAACTGTTTTTT

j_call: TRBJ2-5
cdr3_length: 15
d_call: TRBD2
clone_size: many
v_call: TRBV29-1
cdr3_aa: CSVETSGRLQETQYF
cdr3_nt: TGCAGCGTGGAGACTAGCGGGAGACTCCAAGAGACCCAGTACTTC

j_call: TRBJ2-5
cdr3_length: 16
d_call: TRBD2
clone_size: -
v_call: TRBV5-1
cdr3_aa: CASSSSLAGDKETQYF
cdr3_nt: TGCGCCAGCAGCTCATCACTAGCGGGGGATAAAGAGACCCAGTACTTC

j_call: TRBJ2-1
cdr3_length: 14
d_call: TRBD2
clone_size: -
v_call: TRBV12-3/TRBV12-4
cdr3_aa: CASSSSGGYNEQFF
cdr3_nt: TGTGCCAGCAGTTCTAGCGGGGGATACAATGAGCAGTTCTTC

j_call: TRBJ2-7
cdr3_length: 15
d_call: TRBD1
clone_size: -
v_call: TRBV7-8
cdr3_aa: CASSPVRGQTYEQYF
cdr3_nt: TGTGCCAGCAGCCCAGTTCGGGGACAGACCTACGAGCAGTACTTC

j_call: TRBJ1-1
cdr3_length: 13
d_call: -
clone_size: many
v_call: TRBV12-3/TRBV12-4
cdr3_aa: CASQREANTEAFF
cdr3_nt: TGTGCCAGCCAACGGGAGGCTAACACTGAAGCTTTCTTT

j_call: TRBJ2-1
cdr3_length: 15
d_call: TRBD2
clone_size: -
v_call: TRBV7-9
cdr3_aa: CASSLNAGAVNEQFF
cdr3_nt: TGTGCCAGCAGCTTGAATGCGGGAGCGGTGAATGAGCAGTTCTTC

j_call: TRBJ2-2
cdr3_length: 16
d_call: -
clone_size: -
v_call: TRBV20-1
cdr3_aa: CSADHSGRGNTGELFF
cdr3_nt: TGCAGTGCAGACCATTCGGGGCGGGGGAACACCGGGGAGCTGTTTTTT

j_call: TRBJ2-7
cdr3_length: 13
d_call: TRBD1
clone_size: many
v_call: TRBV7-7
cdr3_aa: CASSLNRGYEQYF
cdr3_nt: TGTGCTAGCAGCTTAAACAGGGGCTACGAGCAGTACTTC

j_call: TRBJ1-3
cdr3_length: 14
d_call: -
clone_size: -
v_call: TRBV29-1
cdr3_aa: CSVGPESSGNTIYF
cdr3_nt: TGCAGCGTTGGACCGGAGAGCTCTGGAAACACCATATATTTT

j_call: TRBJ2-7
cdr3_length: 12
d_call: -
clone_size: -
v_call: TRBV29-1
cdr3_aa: CSVLLGVGEQYF
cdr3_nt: TGCAGCGTTCTCCTGGGGGTAGGCGAGCAGTACTTC

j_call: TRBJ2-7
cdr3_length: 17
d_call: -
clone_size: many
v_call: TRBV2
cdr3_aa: CASSELGILGAHEGQYF
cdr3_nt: TGTGCCAGCAGTGAATTGGGAATTCTGGGGGCCCACGAAGGGCAGTACTTC

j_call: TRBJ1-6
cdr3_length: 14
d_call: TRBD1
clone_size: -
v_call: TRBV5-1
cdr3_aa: CASSLDREDSPLHF
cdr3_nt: TGCGCCAGCAGCTTAGACAGGGAAGATTCACCCCTCCACTTT

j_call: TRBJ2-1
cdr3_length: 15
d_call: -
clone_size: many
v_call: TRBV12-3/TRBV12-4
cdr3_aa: CASTRGSGRFYEQFF
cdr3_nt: TGTGCCAGCACCCGGGGAAGCGGCCGGTTCTATGAGCAGTTCTTC

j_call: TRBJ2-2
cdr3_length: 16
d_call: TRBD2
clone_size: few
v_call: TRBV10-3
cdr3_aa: CAISESGTSLAGELFF
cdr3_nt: TGTGCCATCAGTGAGTCCGGGACTAGCCTAGCCGGGGAGCTGTTTTTT

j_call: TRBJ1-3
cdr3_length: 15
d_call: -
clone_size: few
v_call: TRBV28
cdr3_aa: CASSFKVNSGNTIYF
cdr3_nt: TGTGCCAGCAGTTTTAAGGTCAACTCTGGAAACACCATATATTTT

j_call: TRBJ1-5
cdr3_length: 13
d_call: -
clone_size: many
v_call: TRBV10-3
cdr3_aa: CAISATSNQPQHF
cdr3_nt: TGTGCCATCAGCGCGACAAGCAATCAGCCCCAGCATTTT

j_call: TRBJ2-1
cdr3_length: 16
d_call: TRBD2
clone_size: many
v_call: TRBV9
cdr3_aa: CASSSRLADVVNEQFF
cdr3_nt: TGTGCCAGCAGCTCAAGACTAGCCGATGTGGTGAATGAGCAGTTCTTC

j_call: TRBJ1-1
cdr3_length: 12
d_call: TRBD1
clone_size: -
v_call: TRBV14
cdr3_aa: CASGTVNTVAFF
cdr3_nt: TGTGCCAGCGGGACAGTCAACACTGTAGCTTTCTTT

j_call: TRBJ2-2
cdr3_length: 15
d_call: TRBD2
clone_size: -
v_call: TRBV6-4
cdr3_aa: CASSFGLADTGELFF
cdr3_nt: TGTGCCAGCAGTTTCGGACTAGCGGATACCGGGGAGCTGTTTTTT

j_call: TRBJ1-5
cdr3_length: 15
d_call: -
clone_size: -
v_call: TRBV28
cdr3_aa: CASSLPLNSNQPQHF
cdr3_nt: TGTGCCAGCAGTTTACCACTCAATAGCAATCAGCCCCAGCATTTT

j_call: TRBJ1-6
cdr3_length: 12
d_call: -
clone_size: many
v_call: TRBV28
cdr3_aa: CASSLSNSPLHF
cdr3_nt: TGTGCCAGCAGCCTCAGCAATTCACCCCTCCACTTT

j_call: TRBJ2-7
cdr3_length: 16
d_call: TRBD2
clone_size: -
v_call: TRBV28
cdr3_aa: CASSSHRGGGTYEQYF
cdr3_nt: TGTGCCAGCAGTTCCCACCGGGGGGGAGGGACCTACGAGCAGTACTTC

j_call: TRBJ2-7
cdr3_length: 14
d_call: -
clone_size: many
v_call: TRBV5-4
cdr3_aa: CASSLDQGPYEQYF
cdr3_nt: TGTGCCAGCAGCTTGGACCAGGGGCCCTACGAGCAGTACTTC

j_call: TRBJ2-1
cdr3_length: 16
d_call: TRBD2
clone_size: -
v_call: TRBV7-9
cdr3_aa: CASSLFHGRAGNEQFF
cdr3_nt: TGTGCCAGCAGCTTATTCCACGGGAGGGCCGGAAATGAGCAGTTCTTC

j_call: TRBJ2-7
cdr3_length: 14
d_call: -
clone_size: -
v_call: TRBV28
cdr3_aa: CASSPKYRGYEQYF
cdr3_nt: TGTGCCAGCAGCCCCAAGTATCGGGGCTACGAGCAGTACTTC

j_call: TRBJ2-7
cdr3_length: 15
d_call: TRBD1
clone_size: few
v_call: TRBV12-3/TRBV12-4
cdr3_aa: CASSRTGDPPYEQYF
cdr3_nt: TGTGCCAGCAGTCGTACAGGGGACCCCCCCTACGAGCAGTACTTC

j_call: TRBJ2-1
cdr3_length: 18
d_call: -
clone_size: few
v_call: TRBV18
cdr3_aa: CASSPPPVVLWSYNEQFF
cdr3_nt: TGTGCCAGCTCACCACCCCCAGTGGTCTTGTGGTCCTACAATGAGCAGTTCTTC

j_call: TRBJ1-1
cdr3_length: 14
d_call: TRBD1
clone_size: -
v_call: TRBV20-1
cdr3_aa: CSARQDREWTEAFF
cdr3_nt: TGCAGTGCTAGGCAAGACAGGGAATGGACTGAAGCTTTCTTT

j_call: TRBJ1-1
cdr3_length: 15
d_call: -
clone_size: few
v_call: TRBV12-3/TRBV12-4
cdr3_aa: CASSLAEGTRGVPFF
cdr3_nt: TGTGCCAGCAGTTTAGCGGAAGGGACACGGGGGGTACCTTTCTTT

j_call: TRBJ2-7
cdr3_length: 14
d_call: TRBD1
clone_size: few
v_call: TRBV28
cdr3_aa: CASSYSGQGYEQYF
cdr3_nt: TGTGCCAGCAGTTACTCGGGACAGGGCTACGAGCAGTACTTC

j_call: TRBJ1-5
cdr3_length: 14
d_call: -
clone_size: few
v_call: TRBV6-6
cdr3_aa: CASRTQTQGQPQHF
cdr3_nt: TGTGCCAGCAGGACACAAACACAGGGACAGCCCCAGCATTTT

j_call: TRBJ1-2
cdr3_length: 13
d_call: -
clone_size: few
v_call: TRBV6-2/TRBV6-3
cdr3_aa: CASSLQGPYGYTF
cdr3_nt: TGTGCCAGCAGTCTCCAGGGACCCTATGGCTACACCTTC

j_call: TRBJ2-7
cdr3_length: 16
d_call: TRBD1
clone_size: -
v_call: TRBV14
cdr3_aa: CASSQNLPGTGGVKYF
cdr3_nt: TGTGCCAGCAGCCAAAATCTTCCCGGGACAGGGGGGGTGAAGTACTTC

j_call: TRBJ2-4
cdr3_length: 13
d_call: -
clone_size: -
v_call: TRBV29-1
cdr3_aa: CSVGNGGQNIQYF
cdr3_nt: TGCAGCGTTGGCAACGGGGGTCAAAACATTCAGTACTTC

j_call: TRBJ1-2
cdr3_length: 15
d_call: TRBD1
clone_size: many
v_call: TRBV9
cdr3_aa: CASSVLGQDVSGYTF
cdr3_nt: TGTGCCAGCAGCGTACTGGGACAGGACGTATCAGGCTACACCTTC

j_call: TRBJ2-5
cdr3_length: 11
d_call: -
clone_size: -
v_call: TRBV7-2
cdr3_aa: CAGSFDETQYF
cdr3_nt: TGTGCCGGCAGCTTCGACGAGACCCAGTACTTC

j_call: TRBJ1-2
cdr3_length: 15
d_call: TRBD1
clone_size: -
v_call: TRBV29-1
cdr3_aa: CSVAGQVRRDYGYTF
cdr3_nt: TGCAGCGTTGCCGGACAGGTCCGCCGGGACTATGGCTACACCTTC

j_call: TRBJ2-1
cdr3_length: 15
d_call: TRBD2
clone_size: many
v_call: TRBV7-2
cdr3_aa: CASSLEGGSYNEQFF
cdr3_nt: TGTGCCAGCAGCTTAGAAGGCGGGAGTTACAATGAGCAGTTCTTC

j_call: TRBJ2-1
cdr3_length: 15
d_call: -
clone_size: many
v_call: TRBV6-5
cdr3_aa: CASSPDLDSYNEQFF
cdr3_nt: TGTGCCAGCAGCCCTGACTTGGACTCCTACAATGAGCAGTTCTTC